The rows below give T cell receptor beta chains drawn from one sample of a study of blood T cells in healthy people across ages. TCRdb reprocessed the 5' RACE reads via MiXCR and lists one record per CDR3 protein. The data show under 2,000,000 distinct CDR3 sequences, with roughly 49% seen just once and 2% to 2.5% held by the top ten. The sample consisted of blood. All receptors derive from a middle-aged woman in good health. CDR3s include the opening cysteine and the closing phenylalanine or tryptophan. The D gene is left open where the match is weak. Clone size appears in some rows only: once, few, many, or a class for an expanded clone.

V	D	J	size	CDR3	DNA
TRBV5-5	TRBD2	TRBJ2-7	few	CASSLPRTSGNNEQYF	TGTGCCAGCAGTTTGCCACGGACTAGCGGTAACAATGAGCAGTACTTC
TRBV25-1	-	TRBJ1-2	-	CASSGHTSSHGYTF	TGTGCCAGCAGTGGACACACAAGTTCCCATGGCTACACCTTC
TRBV25-1	-	TRBJ2-7	-	CASRKSREQYF	TGTGCCAGTCGGAAGAGTCGCGAGCAGTACTTC
TRBV4-3	-	TRBJ2-1	-	CASSQDVGAEQFF	TGCGCCAGCAGCCAAGATGTGGGGGCGGAGCAGTTCTTC
TRBV15	-	TRBJ2-3	-	CATSRGKSSTDTQYF	TGTGCCACCAGCAGAGGGAAATCTAGCACAGATACGCAGTATTTT
TRBV20-1	TRBD1	TRBJ1-5	-	CSARLGQGNQPQHF	TGCAGTGCTAGACTTGGACAGGGCAATCAGCCCCAGCATTTT
TRBV9	-	TRBJ1-4	-	CASSVGASNVNEKLFF	TGTGCCAGCAGCGTGGGGGCAAGCAATGTTAATGAAAAACTGTTTTTT
TRBV9	-	TRBJ1-1	-	CASSVAVGDTEAFF	TGTGCCAGCAGCGTAGCAGTGGGGGACACTGAAGCTTTCTTT
TRBV20-1	TRBD2	TRBJ2-5	-	CSALGKVAGSYNEQYF	TGCAGTGCTCTCGGGAAAGTAGCGGGATCCTACAATGAGCAGTACTTC
TRBV6-5	-	TRBJ2-1	-	CASSYSKFDEQFF	TGTGCCAGCAGTTACTCGAAGTTCGATGAGCAGTTCTTC
TRBV2	TRBD2	TRBJ2-1	-	CASSEIQLAGGLYNEQFF	TGTGCCAGCAGTGAAATCCAACTAGCGGGGGGGCTGTACAATGAGCAGTTCTTC
TRBV6-5	TRBD1	TRBJ2-1	-	CASSYRTGGNGEQFF	TGTGCCAGCAGTTACCGGACAGGGGGCAACGGTGAGCAGTTCTTC
TRBV12-3/TRBV12-4	TRBD1	TRBJ2-5	-	CASSFGQARETQYF	TGTGCCAGCAGTTTCGGACAGGCAAGGGAGACCCAGTACTTC
TRBV6-5	-	TRBJ2-3	few	CASSYSRTGMDTQYF	TGTGCCAGCAGTTACTCAAGAACAGGCATGGATACGCAGTATTTT
TRBV6-2/TRBV6-3	TRBD2	TRBJ2-5	once	CASSYRRTAGVNERYF	TGTGCCAGCAGTTATAGGAGGACGGCGGGGGTTAATGAGCGGTACTTC
TRBV5-1	TRBD1	TRBJ2-5	-	CASSGGTGTVQETQYF	TGCGCCAGCAGCGGGGGAACCGGGACAGTTCAAGAGACCCAGTACTTC
TRBV24-1	-	TRBJ2-3	-	CATRDFYTDTQYF	TGTGCCACCCGGGACTTCTACACAGATACGCAGTATTTT
TRBV12-3/TRBV12-4	-	TRBJ1-2	-	CASSPNPQGYGYTF	TGTGCCAGCAGTCCAAACCCCCAAGGGTATGGCTACACCTTC
TRBV5-6	-	TRBJ1-2	-	CASSFTAVGGYTF	TGTGCCAGCAGCTTCACCGCGGTCGGTGGCTACACCTTC
TRBV20-1	-	TRBJ2-3	-	CSGPTGTGTDTQYF	TGCAGTGGCCCGACAGGGACTGGCACAGATACGCAGTATTTT
TRBV20-1	-	TRBJ2-5	-	CSATTPSSGTQYF	TGCAGTGCAACGACACCGTCCAGCGGGACCCAGTACTTC
TRBV7-9	TRBD2	TRBJ2-1	-	CASSSAGTSNDEQFF	TGTGCCAGCAGCTCCGCTGGGACTAGCAATGATGAGCAGTTCTTC
TRBV7-9	-	TRBJ2-5	-	CASSLISVQETQYF	TGTGCCAGCAGCTTAATATCGGTACAAGAGACCCAGTACTTC
TRBV2	TRBD2	TRBJ2-5	few	CASSGWVAGETQYF	TGTGCCAGCAGTGGTTGGGTAGCGGGGGAAACCCAGTACTTC